The 28 T cell receptor beta chains below come from one sample, sequenced in a study of shared clonotypes between healthy human individuals (dated by TCRdb to 2018 to 2020). CD8 naive samples were CD45RO-negative cells positively selected for CCR7, giving a CD45RA+CCR7+ population that excluded TemRA cells. Libraries were built with the immunoSEQ multiplex PCR assay. As stored in TCRdb, this immuneACCESS dataset retains in-frame rearrangements with V and J assigned. A fraction of the clones does not appear; measured against another copy, unresolved V genes explain less than half of the discrepancy, and the remainder lacks a known reason. Counted in this sample were hundreds of thousands of clones; just over 90% of them appeared once. Of the sample, 24% falls within the top ten clones. Sequencing used naive CD8+ T cells sorted from blood. What this sample's cell subset or site label stands for: CD45RA+CCR7+. The receptors originated from a man younger than 45 in good health.

The genes are TRBV27 and TRBJ2-5; 9 nucleotides agree with TRBD2. The CDR3 has 14 residues. The J segment lost 0 bases and the V segment lost 7 bases, leaving 3 bases of the junction unmatched. From germline, CDR1 is MNHEY and CDR2 SMNVEV (reference sequence). CDR3 in DNA: TGTGCCAGCAAGACTAGCGGACACCAAGAGACCCAGTACTTC. This translates into CASKTSGHQETQYF.

This chain uses TRBV4-3 with TRBJ2-5, with D hard to call. The V end lost 0 bases, the J end lost 1 base, and 18 bases lay between the germline ends. Looked up from germline, CDR1 is LGHNA and CDR2 is YSLEER. CDR3 length: 18 amino acids. The CDR3 DNA is TGCGCCAGCAGCCAAGATCTTAGGTCCTATCACAGCCAAGAGACCCAGTACTTC. Translation: CASSQDLRSYHSQETQYF.

The chain uses TRBV7-9 and TRBJ2-3, with TRBD1 identical over 7 bases. Unmatched junction bases numbered 12, after V lost 6 bases and J lost 0 bases. Germline-derived CDR1 and CDR2 are SEHNR and FQNEAQ (reference sequence). The CDR3 sequence is 17 residues long. Here the CDR3 reads CASRRLPGQSSTDTQYF. As DNA, the CDR3 is TGTGCCAGCAGACGACTCCCGGGACAGTCTAGCACAGATACGCAGTATTTT.

The chain links TRBV6-1 to TRBJ2-3, with 7 bases matching TRBD2. Germline V gene sequence: CDR1 MNHNS, CDR2 SASEGT. CDR3 length: 17 residues. J gave up 2 bases and V 2 bases, and 10 bases lay outside the gene matches. The CDR3, as DNA: TGTGCCAGCAGTGAATTGGGCGGCGGGGGATACACAGATACGCAGTATTTT. This gives the protein CASSELGGGGYTDTQYF.

The V call is TRBV10-3, the J call TRBJ1-2; 9 bases line up with TRBD1. The CDR3 consists of 15 residues. Germline V gives CDR1 ENHRY, CDR2 SYGVKD. Trimming took 4 bases from V and 1 from J; bases not matched to a gene: 4. The CDR3 region is CAISGGQGFNYGYTF. The CDR3 nucleotides read TGTGCCATCAGTGGGGGACAGGGCTTTAACTATGGCTACACCTTC.

The chain is built from TRBV29-1 and TRBJ2-3, with D hard to call. Per the germline V gene, CDR1 is SQVTM and CDR2 is ANQGSEA. The CDR3 has 13 residues. V lost 2 bases to trimming and J lost 2 bases, with 8 bases between them. The chain's CDR3 is CSVEPSPTDTQYF. CDR3 bases: TGCAGCGTTGAACCGTCTCCCACAGATACGCAGTATTTT.

This chain uses TRBV27 with TRBJ2-2; D is possibly TRBD1 (5 bases). Trimming cost V 3 bases and J 2 bases, with 13 bases left between them. The CDR3 loop spans 16 amino acids. CDR1 and CDR2 (germline): MNHEY, SMNVEV (reference sequence). The chain's CDR3 is CASSFQDIANTGELFF. CDR3 nucleotides: TGTGCCAGCAGTTTTCAGGACATCGCTAACACCGGGGAGCTGTTTTTT.

The V and J genes are TRBV7-2 and TRBJ2-3; no definite D call. Germline V gene data show CDR1 as SGHTA and CDR2 as FQGNSA. The CDR3 extends over 14 amino acids. V gave up 3 bases and J gave up 3 bases, with 10 bases separating them. CDR3 protein: CASSLILGTDTQYF. The CDR3, as DNA: TGTGCCAGCAGCTTGATATTAGGGACAGATACGCAGTATTTT.

The J gene is TRBJ1-2, the V gene TRBV29-1; D unclear. Per the germline V gene, CDR1 is SQVTM and CDR2 is ANQGSEA. V was trimmed by 5 bases and J by 3 bases, leaving 10 bases between them. This CDR3 spans 12 amino acids. CDR3 sequence: CSVYGRDYGYTF. CDR3 coding DNA: TGCAGCGTTTATGGACGGGACTATGGCTACACCTTC.

The V gene is TRBV5-8, the J gene TRBJ2-1; D gene ambiguous. Deletions cut 2 bases from V and 3 bases from J, with 9 bases between. Germline V gives CDR1 SGHTS, CDR2 YDEGEE. CDR3 length: 14 amino acids. The DNA for the CDR3 is TGTGCCAGCAGCTTTCGTCCGGACTACAATGAGCAGTTCTTC. Residues: CASSFRPDYNEQFF.

The chain links TRBV9 to TRBJ1-4; D remains unclear. CDR3 length equals 13 residues. Trimming stripped 3 bases from V and 4 bases from J, with 7 bases between. Germline V gives CDR1 SGDLS, CDR2 YYNGEE. CDR3 coding DNA: TGTGCCAGCAGCGCATGGGGTAATGAAAAACTGTTTTTT. Translation: CASSAWGNEKLFF.

The CDR3 spells CAWSVGQSYEQYF. The CDR3, as DNA: TGTGCCTGGAGTGTAGGTCAGTCCTACGAGCAGTACTTC. This chain uses TRBV30 with TRBJ2-7; no reliable D call. The V gene lost 0 bases and the J gene lost 1 base, with 7 bases spanning the gap. Per germline, CDR1 GTSNPN and CDR2 SVGIG (reference sequence). There are 13 residues in the CDR3.

This chain's CDR3 is CASSLKSKHYEQYF. The CDR3 DNA sequence: TGTGCCAGCAGTTTGAAAAGCAAACACTACGAGCAGTACTTC. The V and J genes are TRBV27 and TRBJ2-7; D is unclear. V gave up 3 bases and J gave up 3 bases, with 12 bases separating them. The CDR3 extends over 14 amino acids. Germline lookup yields CDR1 MNHEY and CDR2 SMNVEV (reference sequence).

This clone came up once. The chain joins TRBV2 to TRBJ2-7; possibly TRBD1 for D (6 bases). Trimming shortened V by 9 bases and J by 1 base, and 13 bases separated the two germline ends. The CDR3 runs to 13 residues. Germline values: CDR1 SNHLY, CDR2 FYNNEI. The CDR3 region has the DNA TGTGCCAGTACAGGGATTATTTCCTACGAGCAGTACTTC. Translated: CASTGIISYEQYF.

The rearrangement uses TRBV11-2 and TRBJ1-5; weak D call: TRBD1 (6 bases). Trimming left V 6 bases short and J 6 bases short, with 18 bases between. This CDR3 has 15 amino acids. Per germline, CDR1 SGHAT and CDR2 FQNNGV. The CDR3 here is CASSSGARGGQPQHF. The DNA for the CDR3 is TGTGCCAGCAGTTCGGGGGCAAGAGGCGGTCAGCCCCAGCATTTT. Together with reference TRBV11-2 and TRBJ1-5, the CDR3 gives the full variable domain: EAGVAQSPRYKIIEKRQSVAFWCNPISGHATLYWYQQILGQGPKLLIQFQNNGVVDDSQLPKDRFSAERLKGVDSTLKIQPAKLEDSAVYLCASSSGARGGQPQHFGDGTRLSIL.

This chain connects TRBV6-1 to TRBJ2-6; no clear D. There are 18 residues in the CDR3. V lost 3 bases, J lost 0 bases, and 15 bases lay in between. Germline lookup yields CDR1 MNHNS and CDR2 SASEGT. CDR3 bases: TGTGCCAGCAGTGAGATGGGCCCCATGGTCTCTGGGGCCAACGTCCTGACTTTC. Encoded protein: CASSEMGPMVSGANVLTF.

The genes are TRBV2 and TRBJ2-2; D unresolved. This CDR3 region has 14 residues. The V end was cut by 1 base, the J end by 6 bases, with 9 bases between. Germline V gives CDR1 SNHLY, CDR2 FYNNEI. The CDR3 coding sequence is TGTGCCAGCAGTGAAGAACCCGAGCCCGGGGAGCTGTTTTTT. Translation gives CASSEEPEPGELFF. Together with reference TRBV2 and TRBJ2-2, the CDR3 gives the full variable domain: EPEVTQTPSHQVTQMGQEVILRCVPISNHLYFYWYRQILGQKVEFLVSFYNNEISEKSEIFDDQFSVERPDGSNFTLKIRSTKLEDSAMYFCASSEEPEPGELFFGEGSRLTVL.

Regarding this clone: A read error may produce the germline difference seen at one junction end. The chain carries TRBV7-7 and TRBJ2-7; D unclear. The CDR3 totals 13 residues. Germline V gene data show CDR1 as SSHAT and CDR2 as FNYEAQ (reference sequence). CDR3 loop: CASSLNENGEQYF. Written as DNA, the CDR3 is TGTGCTAGCAGCCTAAACGAAAACGGCGAGCAGTACTTC. The whole variable domain, filled in from reference TRBV7-7 and TRBJ2-7, reads GAGVSQSPRYKVTKRGQDVTLRCDPISSHATLYWYQQALGQGPEFLTYFNYEAQPDKSGLPSDRFSAERPEGSISTLTIQRTEQRDSAMYRCASSLNENGEQYFGPGTRLTVT.

The gene calls are TRBV29-1 and TRBJ2-1; D may be TRBD2 (6 bases). The CDR3 runs 15 residues. Per germline, CDR1 SQVTM and CDR2 ANQGSEA. Between the trimmed V and J ends, which lost 3 bases and 0 bases, there was a span of 12 bases. For the CDR3, the DNA is TGCAGCGTTGAGTTTAGCGGTAGCTCCTACAATGAGCAGTTCTTC. This gives the protein CSVEFSGSSYNEQFF.

The V and J genes are TRBV6-1 and TRBJ1-1, with D perhaps matching TRBD1 (5 bases). The CDR3 is 15 amino acids. The V end lost 7 bases, the J end lost 8 bases, and 23 bases lay between the germline ends. The germline CDR1 and CDR2 sequences are MNHNS and SASEGT. DNA of the CDR3: TGTGCCAGCAACTACGCGGGGGGGTTGCTGGGAGAAGCTTTCTTT. This sequence encodes CASNYAGGLLGEAFF.

This chain joins TRBV9 and TRBJ2-1; TRBD2 matches 8 bases. The CDR3 consists of 18 residues. The V gene's germline CDR1 is SGDLS and CDR2 YYNGEE. After removal of 0 bases from V and 4 bases from J, the junction contained 12 bases not matched to a gene. The CDR3 DNA follows: TGTGCCAGCAGCGTAGCTCCGGGGGCTAGCGGGCTTTACAATGAGCAGTTCTTC. It specifies CASSVAPGASGLYNEQFF.

This rearrangement joins TRBV14 to TRBJ2-1; D remains unclear. The CDR3 is 13 amino acids. The V and J ends lost 1 base and 5 bases respectively, with 6 bases between them. Germline lookup yields CDR1 SGHDN and CDR2 FVKESK. CDR3 bases: TGTGCCAGCAGCCAAGCCCCTAACAATGAGCAGTTCTTC. This sequence encodes CASSQAPNNEQFF.

This chain uses TRBV28 with TRBJ2-3, with 7 bases lining up with TRBD2. The CDR3 runs 16 residues. The V gene end was trimmed by 2 bases and the J gene end by 1 base; junction bases not matched to a gene: 6. Germline V CDR1 and CDR2: MDHEN, SYDVKM. CDR3 bases: TGTGCCAGCAGTTTAGTTTCCCTAGCGGGCACAGATACGCAGTATTTT. Amino acid sequence: CASSLVSLAGTDTQYF.

The V gene is TRBV27, the J gene TRBJ2-7; 7 nucleotides line up with TRBD2. Germline CDR1 and CDR2: MNHEY and SMNVEV (reference sequence). The CDR3 covers 14 residues. Trimming cost V 2 bases and J 6 bases; bases outside gene matches: 7. The CDR3: CASSLGLEIGEQYF. CDR3 in DNA: TGTGCCAGCAGTTTAGGACTAGAAATAGGCGAGCAGTACTTC.

This chain links TRBV6-6 with TRBJ2-5, with TRBD2 as a possible D gene (6 bases). The germline V gene encodes CDR1 MNHNY and CDR2 SVGAGI (reference sequence). The CDR3 has 13 residues. V was shortened by 5 bases and J by 5 bases, with 12 bases between the two germline ends. The CDR3 loop reads CASSNREMETQYF. CDR3 coding DNA: TGTGCCAGCAGTAATCGGGAGATGGAGACCCAGTACTTC.

V is TRBV29-1 and J is TRBJ2-1; TRBD1 agrees at 9 bases. Germline V gene data show CDR1 as SQVTM and CDR2 as ANQGSEA. V shed 3 bases, J shed 6 bases, and the junction held 6 bases outside the gene matches. This CDR3 region has 14 residues. CDR3 protein: CSVDVVGQGNEQFF. The DNA of the CDR3 is TGCAGCGTTGATGTAGTGGGACAGGGCAATGAGCAGTTCTTC.

This clone has only one observation. The V gene is TRBV9, the J gene TRBJ1-2, with 8 bases aligning to TRBD1. Trimming took 3 bases from V and 0 from J; bases not matched to a gene: 10. The CDR3 is made up of 17 amino acids. The germline CDR1 and CDR2 sequences are SGDLS and YYNGEE. This CDR3 is CASSASRDRPANYGYTF. CDR3 in DNA: TGTGCCAGCAGCGCATCCCGGGACAGGCCTGCTAACTATGGCTACACCTTC.

The V gene is TRBV14, the J gene TRBJ2-7; D remains ambiguous. The CDR3 has 13 amino acids. Trimming left V 0 bases short and J 5 bases short, with 8 bases between. Germline V lookup: CDR1 SGHDN, CDR2 FVKESK. The CDR3 region has the DNA TGTGCCAGCAGCCAAGAACAACCGGACGAGCAGTACTTC. This translates into CASSQEQPDEQYF.